A few counts support the clone carrying this T cell receptor (beta chain). What it recognizes is unknown. A J-beta primer mix and a sample-barcoded 5' primer were used in a second PCR of roughly 6 to 11 cycles. TCRdb fed the 5' RACE reads into MiXCR, producing one record per CDR3 protein. The table records some 850,000 distinct CDR3 sequences, around a quarter of them present only once. The authors extracted at least 6 micrograms of total RNA per sample. The sample belongs to a study of blood T cells in healthy people across ages. Study results and caveats: There was no known CMV status for donors, so expanded clonotype changes were possibly confounded.

Trimming removed 2 bases from V and 9 bases from J, with 14 bases in between. Germline loops: CDR1 MGHDK, CDR2 SYGVNS. This CDR3 contains 15 residues. The same sample was also used in a study of T cells of mothers and their children. That study adds: Related mother-child pairs shared slightly more overlap than unrelated pairs, but the difference was non-significant.

The chain joins TRBV25-1 to TRBJ1-6; D is possibly TRBD1 (6 bases). This receptor was obtained from a boy aged 5-17 years in good health. The sequencing input was blood. The CDR3 region is CASSEMGAPVSPLHF. CDR3 in DNA: TGTGCCAGCAGTGAAATGGGGGCCCCGGTTTCACCCCTCCACTTT.